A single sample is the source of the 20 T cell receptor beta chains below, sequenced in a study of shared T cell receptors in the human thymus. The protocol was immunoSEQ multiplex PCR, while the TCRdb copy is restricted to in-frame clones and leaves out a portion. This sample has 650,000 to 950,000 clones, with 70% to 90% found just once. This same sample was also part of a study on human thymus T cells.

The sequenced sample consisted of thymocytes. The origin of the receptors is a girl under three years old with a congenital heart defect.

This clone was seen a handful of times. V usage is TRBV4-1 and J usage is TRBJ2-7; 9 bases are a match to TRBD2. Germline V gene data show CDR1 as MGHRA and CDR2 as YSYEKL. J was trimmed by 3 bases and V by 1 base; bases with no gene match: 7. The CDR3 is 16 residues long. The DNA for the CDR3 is TGCGCCAGCAGCCAAGCATTGCTAGCGGGGAGCTACGAGCAGTACTTC. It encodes CASSQALLAGSYEQYF.

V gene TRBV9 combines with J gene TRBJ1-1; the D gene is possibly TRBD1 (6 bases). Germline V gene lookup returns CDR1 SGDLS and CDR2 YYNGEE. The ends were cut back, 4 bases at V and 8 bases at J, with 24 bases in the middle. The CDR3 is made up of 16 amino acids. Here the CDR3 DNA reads TGTGCCAGCAGCCCCCGTGGGGGCCCTAGCCGCCGGGAAGCTTTCTTT. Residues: CASSPRGGPSRREAFF.

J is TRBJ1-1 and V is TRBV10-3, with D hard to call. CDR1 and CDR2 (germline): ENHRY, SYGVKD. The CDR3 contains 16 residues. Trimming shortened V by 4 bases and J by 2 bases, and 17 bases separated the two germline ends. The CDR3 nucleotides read TGTGCCATCAGTGTGCGGATAGTAGGTCTTAACACTGAAGCTTTCTTT. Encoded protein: CAISVRIVGLNTEAFF.

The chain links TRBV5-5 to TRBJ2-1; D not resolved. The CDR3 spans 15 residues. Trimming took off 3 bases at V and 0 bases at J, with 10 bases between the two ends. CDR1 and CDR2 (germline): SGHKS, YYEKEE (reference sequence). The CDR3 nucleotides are TGTGCCAGCAGCTGCAAACAGAGCTCCTACAATGAGCAGTTCTTC. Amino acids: CASSCKQSSYNEQFF.

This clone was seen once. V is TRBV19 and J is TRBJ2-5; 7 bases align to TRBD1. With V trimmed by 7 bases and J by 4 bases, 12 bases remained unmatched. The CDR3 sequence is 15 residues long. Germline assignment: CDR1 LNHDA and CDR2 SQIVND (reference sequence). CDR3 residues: CASKDRGQLGETQYF. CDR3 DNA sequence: TGTGCCAGTAAAGATAGGGGGCAATTGGGAGAGACCCAGTACTTC.

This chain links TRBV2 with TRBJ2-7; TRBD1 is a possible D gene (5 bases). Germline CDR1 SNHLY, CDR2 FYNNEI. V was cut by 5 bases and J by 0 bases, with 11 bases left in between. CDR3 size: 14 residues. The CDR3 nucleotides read TGTGCCAGCAGTACCGACAGAATCTCCTACGAGCAGTACTTC. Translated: CASSTDRISYEQYF.

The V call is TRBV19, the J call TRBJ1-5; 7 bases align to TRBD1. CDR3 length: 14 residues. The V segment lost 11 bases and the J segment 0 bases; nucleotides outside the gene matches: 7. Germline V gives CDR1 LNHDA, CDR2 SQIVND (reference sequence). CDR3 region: CAADRLSSNQPQHF. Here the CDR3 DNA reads TGTGCCGCGGACAGGCTCTCTAGCAATCAGCCCCAGCATTTT.

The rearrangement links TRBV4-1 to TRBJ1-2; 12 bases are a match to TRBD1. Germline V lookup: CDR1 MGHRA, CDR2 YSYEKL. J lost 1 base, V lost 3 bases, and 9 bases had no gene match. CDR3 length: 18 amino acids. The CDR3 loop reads CASSQWGQGAWLNYGYTF. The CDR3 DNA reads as TGCGCCAGCAGCCAGTGGGGACAGGGGGCATGGCTTAACTATGGCTACACCTTC.

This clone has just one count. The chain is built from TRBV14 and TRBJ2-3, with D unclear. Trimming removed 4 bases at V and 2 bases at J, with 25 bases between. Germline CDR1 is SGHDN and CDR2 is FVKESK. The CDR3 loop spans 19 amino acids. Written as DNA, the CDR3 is TGTGCCAGCAGCCCTTTTGCCGAACCTTCCAGGAATCACACAGATACGCAGTATTTT. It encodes CASSPFAEPSRNHTDTQYF.

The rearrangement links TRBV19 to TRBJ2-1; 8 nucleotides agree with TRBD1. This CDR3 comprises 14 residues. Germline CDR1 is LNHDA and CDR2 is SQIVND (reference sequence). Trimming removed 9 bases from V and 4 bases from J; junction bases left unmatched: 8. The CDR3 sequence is CASLDRGRYNEQFF. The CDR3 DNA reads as TGTGCCAGCCTAGACAGGGGCAGGTACAATGAGCAGTTCTTC.

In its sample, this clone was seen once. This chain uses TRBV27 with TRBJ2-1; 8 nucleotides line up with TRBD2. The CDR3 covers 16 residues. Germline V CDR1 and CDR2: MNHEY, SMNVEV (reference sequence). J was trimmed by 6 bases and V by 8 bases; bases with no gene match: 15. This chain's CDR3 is CASSVAGRLIFNEQFF. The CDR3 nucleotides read TGTGCCAGCTCCGTAGCGGGGCGCCTAATATTCAATGAGCAGTTCTTC.

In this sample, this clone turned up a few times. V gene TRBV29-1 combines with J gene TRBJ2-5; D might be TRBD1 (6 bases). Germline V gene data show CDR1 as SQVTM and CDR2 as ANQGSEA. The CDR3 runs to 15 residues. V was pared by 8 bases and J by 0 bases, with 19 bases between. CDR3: CSTAWDTGYQETQYF. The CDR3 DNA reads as TGCAGCACCGCCTGGGACACCGGGTACCAAGAGACCCAGTACTTC.

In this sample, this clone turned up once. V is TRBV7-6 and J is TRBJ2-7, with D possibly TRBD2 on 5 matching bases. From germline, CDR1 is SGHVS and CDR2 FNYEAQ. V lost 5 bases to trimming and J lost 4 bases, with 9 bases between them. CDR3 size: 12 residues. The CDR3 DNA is TGTGCCAGCAGCCCCGGCGGGTACGAGCAGTACTTC. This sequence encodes CASSPGGYEQYF. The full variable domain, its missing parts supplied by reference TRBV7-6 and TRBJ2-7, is GAGVSQSPRYKVTKRGQDVALRCDPISGHVSLYWYRQALGQGPEFLTYFNYEAQQDKSGLPNDRFSAERPEGSISTLTIQRTEQRDSAMYRCASSPGGYEQYFGPGTRLTVT.

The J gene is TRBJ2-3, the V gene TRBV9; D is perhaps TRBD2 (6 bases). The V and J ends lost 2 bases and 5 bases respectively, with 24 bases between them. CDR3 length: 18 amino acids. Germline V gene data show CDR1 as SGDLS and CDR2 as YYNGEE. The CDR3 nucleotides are TGTGCCAGCAGCGTCATGGCTCGGCGGGGTCTGGATGGAGATACGCAGTATTTT. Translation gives CASSVMARRGLDGDTQYF.

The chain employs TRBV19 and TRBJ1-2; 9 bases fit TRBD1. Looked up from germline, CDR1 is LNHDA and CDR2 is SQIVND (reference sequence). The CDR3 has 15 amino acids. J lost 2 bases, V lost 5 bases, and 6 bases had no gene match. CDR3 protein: CASSFWDRVNYGYTF. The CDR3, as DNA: TGTGCCAGTAGTTTTTGGGACAGGGTAAACTATGGCTACACCTTC.

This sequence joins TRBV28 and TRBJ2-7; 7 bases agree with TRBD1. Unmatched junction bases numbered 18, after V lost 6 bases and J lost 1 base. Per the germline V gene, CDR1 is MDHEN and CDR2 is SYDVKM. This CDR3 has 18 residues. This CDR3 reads CASRRPDRERGSSYEQYF. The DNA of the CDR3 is TGTGCCAGCAGGCGTCCTGACAGGGAACGTGGCTCTTCCTACGAGCAGTACTTC.

The CDR3 loop reads CASSPRPGGMNTEAFF. CDR3 DNA: TGCGCCAGCAGCCCGAGACCAGGGGGGATGAACACTGAAGCTTTCTTT. The genes are TRBV5-1 and TRBJ1-1; TRBD1 aligns across 7 bases. CDR3 size: 16 residues. Germline trimming cut 4 bases from V and 0 bases from J; bases unmatched to any gene: 9. Germline lookup yields CDR1 SGHRS and CDR2 YFSETQ.

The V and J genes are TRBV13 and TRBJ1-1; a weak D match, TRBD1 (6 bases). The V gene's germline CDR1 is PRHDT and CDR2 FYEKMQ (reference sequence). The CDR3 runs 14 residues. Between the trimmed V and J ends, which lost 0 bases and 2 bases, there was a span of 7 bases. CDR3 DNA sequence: TGTGCCAGCAGCTTAGGGGGGGCCAACACTGAAGCTTTCTTT. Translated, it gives CASSLGGANTEAFF. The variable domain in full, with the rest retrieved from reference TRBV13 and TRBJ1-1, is AAGVIQSPRHLIKEKRETATLKCYPIPRHDTVYWYQQGPGQDPQFLISFYEKMQSDKGSIPDRFSAQQFSDYHSELNMSSLELGDSALYFCASSLGGANTEAFFGQGTRLTVV.

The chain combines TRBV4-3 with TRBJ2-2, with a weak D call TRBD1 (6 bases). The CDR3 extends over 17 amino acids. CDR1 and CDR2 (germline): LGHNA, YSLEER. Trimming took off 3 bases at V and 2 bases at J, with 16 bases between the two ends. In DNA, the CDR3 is TGCGCCAGCAGCCACCCAGCTCGGGACATAAACACCGGGGAGCTGTTTTTT. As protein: CASSHPARDINTGELFF.

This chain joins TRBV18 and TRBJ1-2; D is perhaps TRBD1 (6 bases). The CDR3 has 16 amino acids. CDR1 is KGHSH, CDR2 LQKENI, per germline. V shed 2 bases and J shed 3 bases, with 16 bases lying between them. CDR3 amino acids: CASSPTPAGVDYGYTF. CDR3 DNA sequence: TGTGCCAGCTCACCAACCCCGGCAGGGGTCGACTATGGCTACACCTTC.